This TCR beta chain comes out of a study of Graves' ophthalmopathy and Graves' hyperthyroidism. Amplification of the TCR beta CDR3 regions used RNA transcripts (as template). Following a first-round RT-PCR that used HTBI primers, a second-round multiplex PCR was carried out. Via MiXCR, TCRdb re-called the multiplex PCR reads, giving one row per CDR3 protein. The sample records about 400,000 distinct CDR3 sequences, roughly 20% being singletons. This clonotype was seen many times. Its antigen is undetermined. PBMCs were isolated by Ficoll-Paque density gradient centrifugation, using roughly 11 ml of fresh peripheral blood as the starting material. This CDR3 has 15 residues. The V end lost 7 bases, the J end lost 2 bases, and 17 bases lay between the germline ends. Germline-derived CDR1 and CDR2 are MNHEY and SVGEGT. Study-wide results and caveats: Most expanded clonotypes from thyroid (those above 0.001 frequency) were also found in blood.

The source material was peripheral blood. The chain couples TRBV6-2 or TRBV6-3 to TRBJ2-5, with D unclear. The source of this sequence is a woman aged 18 to 35 with stable Graves' hyperthyroidism. For the CDR3, the DNA is TGTGCCAGCACCCTAGGTCGCACGCCACAAGAGACCCAGTACTTC. The encoded protein is CASTLGRTPQETQYF.